The 18 T cell receptor beta chains below were found in one sample sequenced in a study of T-cell reconstitution after alpha-beta-depleted transplantation in children. Preparation of the TCRbeta library was carried out with unique molecular identifiers. In TCRdb, the PCR reads were re-called with MiXCR into one record per CDR3 protein. This table has about 980,000 distinct CDR3 sequences, less than 30% appearing once. Sequenced here: PBMCs, mostly from graft donor cells, sampled 360 days after TCRalphabeta/CD19-depleted stem cell transplant. The receptors were sampled from a boy under two years old who had a stem cell transplant for SCID, so the T cells may come from the graft donor.

This clonotype turned up a few times. The chain links TRBV18 to TRBJ1-3; no firm D call. The ends were cut back, 3 bases at V and 0 bases at J, with 18 bases in the middle. The length of the CDR3 is 18 residues. Looked up from germline, CDR1 is KGHSH and CDR2 is LQKENI. DNA of the CDR3: TGTGCCAGCTCACCTCCAAATCGTCAGCCCACCTCTGGAAACACCATATATTTT. Translation gives CASSPPNRQPTSGNTIYF.

V and J are TRBV7-3 and TRBJ1-1, with D perhaps TRBD1 (6 bases). The V and J ends lost 6 bases and 6 bases respectively, with 20 bases between them. Germline CDR1 reads SGHTA; CDR2 reads FQGTGA. The CDR3 contains 15 residues. In DNA, the CDR3 is TGTGCCAGCAGTCAACGGGGGGCGCGGTTGGCTGAAGCTTTCTTT. Residues: CASSQRGARLAEAFF.

This clonotype was observed a handful of times. The chain combines TRBV29-1 with TRBJ2-2; D perhaps matches TRBD1 (6 bases). Germline lookup yields CDR1 SQVTM and CDR2 ANQGSEA. There are 14 residues in the CDR3. Trimming pared 1 base from V and 2 bases from J, leaving 8 bases between. CDR3 sequence reads: CSVEVGANTGELFF. In nucleotides, the CDR3 is TGCAGCGTTGAAGTGGGGGCCAACACCGGGGAGCTGTTTTTT.

The chain links TRBV25-1 to TRBJ2-1, with 9 bases aligning to TRBD2. Trimming at V came to 6 bases and at J to 1 base, leaving 16 bases not matched to a gene. CDR3 length: 19 amino acids. Germline values: CDR1 MGHDK, CDR2 SYGVNS. As DNA, the CDR3 is TGTGCCAGCAGCCGAACATTGAAACTAGCGGGCTCTTCCTACAATGAGCAGTTCTTC. Translating gives CASSRTLKLAGSSYNEQFF.

The V and J genes are TRBV29-1 and TRBJ2-3; 9 bases are a match to TRBD1. V gave up 2 bases and J gave up 6 bases; unmatched junction bases: 18. The CDR3 loop spans 18 amino acids. The germline V gene encodes CDR1 SQVTM and CDR2 ANQGSEA. The CDR3 sequence: CSVELPFTGTGSEDTQYF. As DNA, the CDR3 is TGCAGCGTTGAACTTCCCTTCACTGGGACAGGGTCCGAGGATACGCAGTATTTT.

This clonotype was observed a handful of times. The chain employs TRBV20-1 and TRBJ2-1; 12 bases align to TRBD1. Germline V gene data show CDR1 as DFQATT and CDR2 as SNEGSKA (reference sequence). The V and J ends lost 5 bases and 7 bases, in that order; junction bases with no gene match: 12. This CDR3 contains 16 residues. This CDR3 reads CSAPGGQGAYKNEQFF. The CDR3 nucleotides are TGCAGTGCTCCCGGGGGACAGGGGGCCTATAAAAATGAGCAGTTCTTC.

This clonotype was observed a handful of times. This sequence joins TRBV4-3 and TRBJ2-3; the D gene is possibly TRBD2 (6 bases). The CDR3 has 15 amino acids. Germline lookup yields CDR1 LGHNA and CDR2 YSLEER. The V end was cut by 1 base, the J end by 0 bases, with 8 bases between. As DNA, the CDR3 is TGCGCCAGCAGCCAAGCGGGGGAGAGCACAGATACGCAGTATTTT. Protein sequence: CASSQAGESTDTQYF.

The CDR3 DNA sequence: TGCAGCGTTGATCCGGGGACAGGGATGATGACTGAAGCTTTCTTT. Translation: CSVDPGTGMMTEAFF. V gene TRBV29-1 combines with J gene TRBJ1-1; 9 nucleotides align to TRBD1. V lost 3 bases, J lost 5 bases, and 10 bases stayed unmatched. CDR1 is SQVTM and CDR2 is ANQGSEA in the germline V gene. The CDR3 is 15 residues long.

The sample holds a few counts of this clonotype. This chain uses TRBV24-1 with TRBJ2-2; D gene unclear. Germline loops: CDR1 KGHDR, CDR2 SFDVKD. With 0 bases removed from V and 5 bases from J, the gap between germline ends came to 3 bases. The CDR3 spans 13 residues. The CDR3 DNA is TGTGCCACCAGTGATTTGAGTACCGGGGAGCTGTTTTTT. Protein product: CATSDLSTGELFF.

V and J are TRBV19 and TRBJ2-1; 7 bases line up with TRBD1. CDR1 and CDR2 from the germline V gene are LNHDA and SQIVND (reference sequence). CDR3 length: 15 residues. V lost 6 bases, J lost 5 bases, and 10 bases stayed unmatched. CDR3 sequence reads: CASSRWGQRDNEQFF. As DNA, the CDR3 is TGTGCCAGTAGCCGGTGGGGACAGCGAGACAATGAGCAGTTCTTC.

This clonotype has at least ten counts. The chain links TRBV5-5 to TRBJ2-3; D is undetermined. The germline gives CDR1 SGHKS, CDR2 YYEKEE (reference sequence). This CDR3 region has 15 residues. V lost 1 base, J lost 0 bases, and 9 bases lay in between. This CDR3 is CASSLNSLSTDTQYF. DNA of the CDR3: TGTGCCAGCAGCTTGAACTCGCTAAGCACAGATACGCAGTATTTT. The whole variable domain, remainder taken from reference TRBV5-5 and TRBJ2-3, is DAGVTQSPTHLIKTRGQQVTLRCSPISGHKSVSWYQQVLGQGPQFIFQYYEKEERGRGNFPDRFSARQFPNYSSELNVNALLLGDSALYLCASSLNSLSTDTQYFGPGTRLTVL.

The rearrangement joins TRBV6-1 to TRBJ1-1, with 9 bases aligning to TRBD1. The CDR3 totals 18 residues. V lost 4 bases, J lost 4 bases, and 16 bases stayed unmatched. Per germline, CDR1 MNHNS and CDR2 SASEGT. This CDR3 reads CASSGGATGGGPLTEAFF. DNA of the CDR3: TGTGCCAGCAGTGGTGGGGCCACAGGGGGCGGACCGCTCACTGAAGCTTTCTTT.

In its sample, this clonotype was seen many times. The chain uses TRBV6-5 and TRBJ2-7; D is ambiguous. Germline V lookup: CDR1 MNHEY, CDR2 SVGAGI. The ends were cut back, 0 bases at V and 7 bases at J, with 10 bases in the middle. The CDR3 runs 13 residues. The CDR3 here is CASSYSIFVEQYF. For the CDR3, the DNA is TGTGCCAGCAGTTACTCGATTTTTGTGGAGCAGTACTTC.

The chain carries TRBV29-1 and TRBJ2-1; either TRBD1 or TRBD2 may supply D (5 bases each). Germline V gives CDR1 SQVTM, CDR2 ANQGSEA. The CDR3 is 14 residues long. V dropped 6 bases and J dropped 0 bases, with 12 bases sitting between them. CDR3 residues: CSVALGDSYNEQFF. As DNA, the CDR3 is TGCAGCGTCGCCCTGGGGGACTCCTACAATGAGCAGTTCTTC.

The genes are TRBV6-5 and TRBJ1-4, with a possible D match to TRBD1 (6 bases). CDR1 is MNHEY and CDR2 is SVGAGI in the germline V gene. This CDR3 comprises 14 residues. Trimming removed 4 bases at V and 5 bases at J, with 11 bases between. CDR3 sequence (DNA): TGTGCCAGCAGTTCCGACAGGAGAAATGAAAAACTGTTTTTT. As protein: CASSSDRRNEKLFF.

The chain combines TRBV29-1 with TRBJ2-1, with D hard to call. The V end was cut by 2 bases, the J end by 5 bases, with 10 bases between. The CDR3 covers 13 residues. The V gene's germline CDR1 is SQVTM and CDR2 ANQGSEA. For the CDR3, the DNA is TGCAGCGTTGAAAGGACGGCGAACAATGAGCAGTTCTTC. Amino acids: CSVERTANNEQFF.

V and J are TRBV6-1 and TRBJ1-2, with D perhaps TRBD1 (6 bases). V gave up 6 bases and J gave up 4 bases, with 15 bases separating them. Germline V gene lookup returns CDR1 MNHNS and CDR2 SASEGT. The CDR3 spans 14 residues. This CDR3 is CASRRGATVYGYTF. CDR3 sequence (DNA): TGTGCCAGCAGGCGGGGGGCGACGGTCTATGGCTACACCTTC.

The chain uses TRBV5-1 and TRBJ2-7, with D maybe TRBD1 (6 bases). The germline V gene encodes CDR1 SGHRS and CDR2 YFSETQ. Between the trimmed V and J ends, which lost 0 bases and 1 base, there was a span of 11 bases. The CDR3 spans 15 residues. Here the CDR3 DNA reads TGCGCCAGCAGCTTGGATACAGGGTATTCCTACGAGCAGTACTTC. Translating it yields CASSLDTGYSYEQYF.